A single sample gave rise to the 27 T cell receptor beta chains below, sequenced in a study of post-analysis software for immune sequencing data. No antigen has been identified for these receptors. Libraries were made from TCR beta cDNA, and they carried unique molecular identifiers. Each CDR3 protein gets one entry after TCRdb re-called the PCR reads with MiXCR. Among about 430,000 distinct CDR3 sequences, 39% were seen once, and the ten largest hold under 9%. Study-level results: About five TRBV segments appeared more often in patients than in controls, and TRBV5-6, TRBV5-1 and TRBV20-1 were among these.

Material: blood. The receptors were sampled from a girl aged 2 to 10 with multiple sclerosis.

This clonotype was detected once. The V call is TRBV28, the J call TRBJ1-4; D is undetermined. CDR3 length: 13 residues. V dropped 1 base and J dropped 8 bases, with 8 bases sitting between them. Germline V gene data show CDR1 as MDHEN and CDR2 as SYDVKM. CDR3 amino acids: CASSLSPQEKLFF. For the CDR3, the DNA is TGTGCCAGCAGTTTATCTCCGCAGGAAAAACTGTTTTTT.

The chain links TRBV6-6 to TRBJ1-1; D might be TRBD1 (5 bases). CDR1 and CDR2 from the germline V gene are MNHNY and SVGAGI (reference sequence). The CDR3 sequence is 17 residues long. Trimming cost V 2 bases and J 1 base, with 17 bases left between them. The CDR3 sequence is CASSYGQGVGSNTEAFF. The CDR3 DNA sequence: TGTGCCAGCAGTTACGGGCAGGGAGTGGGCTCGAACACTGAAGCTTTCTTT.

J is TRBJ2-7 and V is TRBV9; TRBD2 matches 12 bases. The germline V gene encodes CDR1 SGDLS and CDR2 YYNGEE. The V gene end was trimmed by 0 bases and the J gene end by 5 bases; junction bases not matched to a gene: 3. This CDR3 spans 15 amino acids. The chain's CDR3 is CASSVGLAGANEQYF. The CDR3 region has the DNA TGTGCCAGCAGCGTAGGACTAGCGGGAGCCAACGAGCAGTACTTC.

J is TRBJ2-7 and V is TRBV6-5; unclear D gene. The CDR3 is made up of 15 amino acids. The germline gives CDR1 MNHEY, CDR2 SVGAGI. V was shortened by 6 bases and J by 4 bases, with 19 bases between the two germline ends. The CDR3 protein is CASSTHTKANYEQYF. In nucleotides, the CDR3 is TGTGCCAGCAGCACACACACCAAAGCGAATTACGAGCAGTACTTC.

The CDR3 reads CASSLPKQGAREQYF. In DNA form, the CDR3 reads TGTGCCAGCAGCTTGCCGAAACAGGGGGCGCGAGAGCAGTACTTC. This chain uses TRBV5-6 with TRBJ2-5; 9 nucleotides line up with TRBD1. Germline-derived CDR1 and CDR2 are SGHDT and YYEEEE. J gave up 11 bases and V 1 base, and 12 bases lay outside the gene matches. This CDR3 has 15 amino acids.

This clonotype has more than one count but fewer than ten. V gene TRBV11-2 combines with J gene TRBJ2-3; no definite D call. The length of the CDR3 is 17 residues. Trimming removed 4 bases from V and 2 bases from J, with 19 bases in between. Germline CDR1 reads SGHAT; CDR2 reads FQNNGV. CDR3: CASSSFPNIGFTDTQYF. As DNA, the CDR3 is TGTGCCAGCAGCTCGTTCCCAAACATTGGATTCACAGATACGCAGTATTTT.

This chain connects TRBV7-9 to TRBJ2-3, with D unclear. Between the trimmed V and J ends, which lost 1 base and 0 bases, there was a span of 8 bases. The CDR3 runs to 15 residues. Per the germline V gene, CDR1 is SEHNR and CDR2 is FQNEAQ (reference sequence). CDR3 region: CASSLEETSTDTQYF. In DNA, the CDR3 is TGTGCCAGCAGCTTAGAAGAGACTAGCACAGATACGCAGTATTTT. The full variable domain, rest sourced from reference TRBV7-9 and TRBJ2-3, is DTGVSQNPRHKITKRGQNVTFRCDPISEHNRLYWYRQTLGQGPEFLTYFQNEAQLEKSRLLSDRFSAERPKGSFSTLEIQRTEQGDSAMYLCASSLEETSTDTQYFGPGTRLTVL.

This chain connects TRBV7-7 to TRBJ2-1; 8 bases map to TRBD1. Looked up from germline, CDR1 is SSHAT and CDR2 is FNYEAQ (reference sequence). The CDR3 consists of 14 residues. V lost 5 bases to trimming and J lost 9 bases; unmatched junction nucleotides: 9. CDR3 DNA: TGTGCCAGCAGCCATATTGACAGGGGCGGTGAGCAGTTCTTC. Translated: CASSHIDRGGEQFF.

This clonotype was picked up one time. The chain has TRBV28 and TRBJ2-7; 8 bases match TRBD2. Germline-derived CDR1 and CDR2 are MDHEN and SYDVKM. The CDR3 length is 15 residues. The V gene end was trimmed by 3 bases and the J gene end by 2 bases; junction bases not matched to a gene: 6. The CDR3 protein is CASSFPAGGPYEQYF. DNA of the CDR3: TGTGCCAGCAGTTTTCCCGCGGGAGGCCCCTACGAGCAGTACTTC.

CDR3 loop: CASSEGTGASPRETQYF. The CDR3 DNA reads TGTGCCAGCAGCGAGGGGACAGGGGCTTCCCCAAGAGAGACCCAGTACTTC. V and J are TRBV9 and TRBJ2-5, with TRBD1 identical over 10 bases. V shed 3 bases and J 4 bases; nucleotides not matched to a gene: 12. The CDR3 covers 17 residues. CDR1 and CDR2 from the germline V gene are SGDLS and YYNGEE.

Only one count was recorded for this clonotype. The chain employs TRBV6-1 and TRBJ2-4; D is unclear. The DNA matches TRBJ2-7 better at its end, which makes the J call doubtful. The CDR3 extends over 10 amino acids. The germline V gene encodes CDR1 MNHNS and CDR2 SASEGT. The CDR3 nucleotides are TGTGCCAGCTCTCGGGACGAGCAGTACTTC. Translating it yields CASSRDEQYF.

This clonotype appeared a few times. The V call is TRBV12-3 or TRBV12-4, the J call TRBJ2-1, with 10 bases lining up with TRBD1. This CDR3 has 16 amino acids. The J segment lost 6 bases and the V segment lost 7 bases, leaving 12 bases of the junction unmatched. CDR3 bases: TGTGCCAGCAACTCCGGGACAGGGGAGAAAGGCAATGAGCAGTTCTTC. Translating gives CASNSGTGEKGNEQFF.

The chain joins TRBV4-1 to TRBJ1-2, with D hard to call. V lost 1 base, J lost 4 bases, and 7 bases lay in between. Germline V gene sequence: CDR1 MGHRA, CDR2 YSYEKL. The CDR3 totals 13 residues. The CDR3 loop reads CASSQVDLYGYTF. Written as DNA, the CDR3 is TGCGCCAGCAGCCAAGTTGACCTCTATGGCTACACCTTC.

This clonotype was seen a handful of times. The J gene is TRBJ2-7, the V gene TRBV30; D gene unclear. V lost 2 bases and J 1 base, leaving 6 bases between the germline ends. The germline V gene has CDR1 GTSNPN and CDR2 SVGIG (reference sequence). The CDR3 contains 12 residues. In DNA, the CDR3 is TGTGCCTGGAGTTTGAGTTCCTACGAGCAGTACTTC. Its translation is CAWSLSSYEQYF.

The genes are TRBV3-1 and TRBJ1-1; unclear D gene. The CDR3 covers 13 residues. V was pared by 0 bases and J by 6 bases, with 8 bases between. Germline-derived CDR1 and CDR2 are LGHDT and YNNKEL (reference sequence). The chain's CDR3 is CASSQEFLSEAFF. CDR3 DNA: TGTGCCAGCAGCCAAGAATTTCTTTCTGAAGCTTTCTTT.

This sequence joins TRBV20-1 and TRBJ2-7, with D uncertain. Germline CDR1 reads DFQATT; CDR2 reads SNEGSKA (reference sequence). V gave up 3 bases and J gave up 4 bases, with 10 bases separating them. The CDR3 runs to 12 residues. CDR3 DNA: TGCAGTGCTAGGGTGAAAGGATACGAGCAGTACTTC. It yields the protein CSARVKGYEQYF.

V is TRBV28 and J is TRBJ2-1; maybe TRBD2 (5 bases). Looked up from germline, CDR1 is MDHEN and CDR2 is SYDVKM. CDR3 length equals 16 residues. Trimming cost V 6 bases and J 0 bases, with 15 bases left between them. DNA for the CDR3: TGTGCCAGCAGCCCTTTGCAGCGGATCTCCTACAATGAGCAGTTCTTC. It codes for CASSPLQRISYNEQFF.

This rearrangement joins TRBV6-1 to TRBJ1-2; 7 positions agree with TRBD1. The CDR3 runs 19 residues. The trim removed 0 bases at V and 1 base at J, leaving 14 bases unmatched. Germline V gene data show CDR1 as MNHNS and CDR2 as SASEGT. CDR3 nucleotide sequence: TGTGCCAGCAGTGAAGCCAGAAGAACCGGGACAGCATTTAACTATGGCTACACCTTC. It codes for CASSEARRTGTAFNYGYTF.

In its sample, this clonotype was seen a few times. The chain carries TRBV13 and TRBJ2-1, with D perhaps matching TRBD2 (6 bases). V was cut by 0 bases and J by 1 base, with 10 bases left in between. This CDR3 region has 16 residues. Germline V gene lookup returns CDR1 PRHDT and CDR2 FYEKMQ (reference sequence). In DNA, the CDR3 is TGTGCCAGCAGCTTAGGCGGGAGTAGATCCTACAATGAGCAGTTCTTC. Residues: CASSLGGSRSYNEQFF.

This clonotype has only one observation. This chain connects TRBV7-2 to TRBJ2-7; D unresolved. The CDR3 runs to 15 residues. V shed 2 bases and J shed 0 bases, with 11 bases lying between them. Germline values: CDR1 SGHTA, CDR2 FQGNSA. CDR3 residues: CASSLFGGTSYEQYF. DNA for the CDR3: TGTGCCAGCAGCTTATTTGGCGGAACCTCCTACGAGCAGTACTTC.

The chain uses TRBV13 and TRBJ2-7, with D perhaps matching TRBD2 (5 bases). Trimming removed 2 bases at V and 4 bases at J, with 15 bases between. There are 15 residues in the CDR3. Germline CDR1 reads PRHDT; CDR2 reads FYEKMQ (reference sequence). CDR3 nucleotides: TGTGCCAGCAGCTTATTCGGGTTAGCGAAATACGAGCAGTACTTC. Its translation is CASSLFGLAKYEQYF.

As for this clonotype: This may be a read error: a much more frequent sequence differs by one nucleotide. This rearrangement joins TRBV20-1 to TRBJ2-5; D ambiguous. The J call may not be correct, given that the DNA end is closer to TRBJ2-7. This CDR3 region has 11 residues. CDR1 is DFQATT and CDR2 is SNEGSKA in the germline V gene (reference sequence). DNA of the CDR3: TGCAGGGCAGGAAAGGTTGCCGAGCAGTACTTC. This codes for CRAGKVAEQYF.

This clonotype appeared once. This chain's CDR3 is CASSVERGGNNEQFF. The DNA for the CDR3 is TGTGCCAGCAGCGTAGAACGCGGAGGGAACAATGAGCAGTTCTTC. This chain uses TRBV9 with TRBJ2-1; D perhaps matches TRBD2 (6 bases). The CDR3 covers 15 residues. Deletions cut 0 bases from V and 5 bases from J, with 12 bases between. Per the germline V gene, CDR1 is SGDLS and CDR2 is YYNGEE.

The chain combines TRBV28 with TRBJ1-4, with a tentative D call TRBD1 (5 bases). The V end lost 6 bases, the J end lost 6 bases, and 8 bases lay between the germline ends. CDR1 and CDR2 (germline): MDHEN, SYDVKM. The CDR3 length is 12 residues. The CDR3 bases are TGTGCCAGCAGCCGGGACTATGAAAAACTGTTTTTT. Protein sequence: CASSRDYEKLFF.

The chain joins TRBV28 to TRBJ2-7; D uncertain. V was cut by 4 bases and J by 2 bases, with 12 bases left in between. The length of the CDR3 is 14 residues. Per germline, CDR1 MDHEN and CDR2 SYDVKM. The CDR3 region has the DNA TGTGCCAGCAGTTGCGTTCAGGAGACCTACGAGCAGTACTTC. It is translated as CASSCVQETYEQYF. Based on the CDR3 plus reference TRBV28 and TRBJ2-7, the full variable domain is DVKVTQSSRYLVKRTGEKVFLECVQDMDHENMFWYRQDPGLGLRLIYFSYDVKMKEKGDIPEGYSVSREKKERFSLILESASTNQTSMYLCASSCVQETYEQYFGPGTRLTVT.

The V gene is TRBV7-2, the J gene TRBJ1-5, with D perhaps matching TRBD1 (5 bases). CDR1 SGHTA and CDR2 FQGNSA come from the germline V gene. The CDR3 spans 15 residues. Trimming cost V 1 base and J 3 bases, with 10 bases left between them. The CDR3 sequence is CASSLGPGYNQPQHF. The CDR3 coding sequence is TGTGCCAGCAGCTTAGGGCCAGGGTACAATCAGCCCCAGCATTTT.

On this clonotype: The junction departs from germline at one end; a sequencing error may be responsible. The chain joins TRBV7-3 to TRBJ1-2; 8 positions match TRBD1. The length of the CDR3 is 13 residues. Germline V gene lookup returns CDR1 SGHTA and CDR2 FQGTGA. The CDR3 DNA sequence: TGTGTCAGCAGCTTCTCGGACAGGGATGGCTACACCTTC. This translates into CVSSFSDRDGYTF.